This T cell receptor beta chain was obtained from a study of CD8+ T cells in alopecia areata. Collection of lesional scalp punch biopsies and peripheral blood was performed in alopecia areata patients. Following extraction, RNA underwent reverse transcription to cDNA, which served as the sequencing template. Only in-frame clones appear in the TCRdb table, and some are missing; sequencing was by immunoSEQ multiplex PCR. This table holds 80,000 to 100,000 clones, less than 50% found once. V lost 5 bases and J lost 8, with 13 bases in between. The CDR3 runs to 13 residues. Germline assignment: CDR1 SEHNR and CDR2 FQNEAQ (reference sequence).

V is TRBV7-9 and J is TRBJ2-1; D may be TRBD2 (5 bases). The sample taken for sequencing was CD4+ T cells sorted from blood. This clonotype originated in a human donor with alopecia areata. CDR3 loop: CASSQPSRDEQFF. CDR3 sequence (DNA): TGTGCCAGCAGCCAACCCTCGCGGGATGAGCAGTTCTTC.